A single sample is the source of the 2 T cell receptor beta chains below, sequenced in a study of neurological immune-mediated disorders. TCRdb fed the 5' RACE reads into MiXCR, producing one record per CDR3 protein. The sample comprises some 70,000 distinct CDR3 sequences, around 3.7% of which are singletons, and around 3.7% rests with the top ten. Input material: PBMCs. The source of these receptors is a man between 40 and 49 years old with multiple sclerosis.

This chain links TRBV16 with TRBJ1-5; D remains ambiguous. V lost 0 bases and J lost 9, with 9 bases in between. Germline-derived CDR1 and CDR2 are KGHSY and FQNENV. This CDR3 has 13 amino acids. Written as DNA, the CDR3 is TGTGCCAGCAGCCAATCGGGCGAGGGGCCCCAGCATTTT. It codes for CASSQSGEGPQHF.

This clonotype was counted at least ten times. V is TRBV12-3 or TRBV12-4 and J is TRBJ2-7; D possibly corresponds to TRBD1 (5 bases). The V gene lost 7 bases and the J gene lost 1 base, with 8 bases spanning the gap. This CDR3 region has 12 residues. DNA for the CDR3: TGTGCCAGCATAGGGGCTTCCTACGAGCAGTACTTC. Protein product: CASIGASYEQYF.